Listed below are T cell receptor beta chains from one sample, sequenced in a study of early T cells in non-severe SARS-CoV-2 infection. TCRdb called the 5' RACE reads again in MiXCR, with one record for every CDR3 protein. The data hold around 50,000 distinct CDR3 sequences, with around 6% observed a single time. The sample comprised whole blood. The receptors stem from an adult who was a healthcare worker with PCR-confirmed SARS-CoV-2 infection or an uninfected control (not recorded which). Each CDR3 is given with its conserved first and last residue. The D gene is left open where the match is weak. Not every row has a clone size; where given, it reads once, few, many or a size class.

TRBJ1-4 | TRBV7-2 | TRBD1 | many | 14 | TGTGCCAGCAGCTTAGAACTAACAGGGGGAAAACTGTTTTTT | CASSLELTGGKLFF
TRBJ2-7 | TRBV5-1 | - | - | 13 | TGCGCCAGCAGCACGGGGACATCCTACGAGCAGTACTTC | CASSTGTSYEQYF
TRBJ2-1 | TRBV6-2/TRBV6-3 | - | medium-sized | 13 | TGTGCCAGCAGTTCTAGCGCCTACAATGAGCAGTTCTTC | CASSSSAYNEQFF
TRBJ2-7 | TRBV5-1 | TRBD1 | many | 14 | TGCGCCAGCAGCTCCGGGACAGGGGCCTACGAGCAGTACTTC | CASSSGTGAYEQYF
TRBJ1-1 | TRBV12-3/TRBV12-4 | TRBD1 | many | 15 | TGTGCCAGCAGTTTTGAGGGGGCTCGGGACACTGAAGCTTTCTTT | CASSFEGARDTEAFF
TRBJ1-5 | TRBV9 | TRBD1 | many | 15 | TGTGCCAGCAACCCAACAGGGGGCTTGGATCAGCCCCAGCATTTT | CASNPTGGLDQPQHF
TRBJ2-5 | TRBV5-1 | - | many | 12 | TGCGCCAGCAGCGCCCCCACGGAGACCCAGTACTTC | CASSAPTETQYF
TRBJ1-6 | TRBV4-3 | - | many | 15 | TGCGCCAGCAGCCAAGTCGGGGGGGGAGGATCACCCCTCCACTTT | CASSQVGGGGSPLHF
TRBJ1-2 | TRBV9 | - | many | 14 | TGTGCCAGCAGCGTAGGGGTCGACCGCTATGGCTACACCTTC | CASSVGVDRYGYTF
TRBJ1-1 | TRBV29-1 | - | few | 13 | TGCAGCGTTGAGGTGGGGGGCGCGGCTGAAGCTTTCTTT | CSVEVGGAAEAFF
TRBJ2-5 | TRBV7-2 | - | - | 13 | TGTGCCAGCAGCTTAAGAAGTGAAGAGACCCAGTACTTC | CASSLRSEETQYF
TRBJ1-3 | TRBV6-5 | TRBD1 | - | 14 | TGTGCCAGCCGACAGGGAGCCTCTGGAAACACCATATATTTT | CASRQGASGNTIYF
TRBJ2-5 | TRBV11-3 | - | - | 15 | TGTGCCAGCAGCTCCGGAGGTGGAGTCCAAGAGACCCAGTACTTC | CASSSGGGVQETQYF
TRBJ1-1 | TRBV20-1 | - | - | 13 | TGCAGTGCACCTCCGGACGGGAACACTGAAGCTTTCTTT | CSAPPDGNTEAFF
TRBJ2-1 | TRBV20-1 | TRBD2 | many | 15 | TGCAGTGCTAGCGACTTAGCGGGGACTTACAATGAGCAGTTCTTC | CSASDLAGTYNEQFF
TRBJ2-7 | TRBV18 | TRBD1 | many | 14 | TGTGCCAGCTCATTTGGACAGGGAACATACGAGCAGTACTTC | CASSFGQGTYEQYF
TRBJ1-2 | TRBV20-1 | TRBD1 | few | 13 | TGCAGTGCTAGACATGACAGGGACTATGGCTACACCTTC | CSARHDRDYGYTF
TRBJ2-7 | TRBV5-1 | - | many | 11 | TGCGCCAGCAGCTCAGGGACTGGGCAGTACTTC | CASSSGTGQYF
TRBJ1-4 | TRBV7-6 | - | many | 13 | TGTGCCAGCAGCTCCCCCCCTGGGGAAAGACTGTTTTTT | CASSSPPGERLFF
TRBJ1-1 | TRBV5-1 | - | many | 16 | TGCGCCAGCAGCCGTACAACGACAGTTATGAACACTGAAGCTTTCTTT | CASSRTTTVMNTEAFF
TRBJ1-2 | TRBV6-6 | TRBD1 | few | 13 | TGTGCCAGCACCCTATCAGGGGGATATGGCTACACCTTC | CASTLSGGYGYTF
TRBJ1-1 | TRBV4-3 | - | many | 14 | - | CASSQVGRGTEVFF
TRBJ2-3 | TRBV6-5 | - | many | 15 | TGTGCCAGCAGTTACTCCCGACCGACCACAGATACGCAGTATTTT | CASSYSRPTTDTQYF
TRBJ1-3 | TRBV5-1 | - | many | 17 | TGCGCCAGCAGCTTGGAAGCGTATCCCCAGGCTGGAAACACCATATATTTT | CASSLEAYPQAGNTIYF
TRBJ1-1 | TRBV4-3 | - | many | 14 | TGCGCCAGCAGCCAAGAGACAGCGAACACTGAAGCTTTCTTT | CASSQETANTEAFF
TRBJ2-7 | TRBV29-1 | TRBD2 | many | 14 | TGCAGCGCCGGGACTAGCTATACCGCCTACGAGCAGTACTTC | CSAGTSYTAYEQYF
TRBJ1-4 | TRBV27 | TRBD1 | many | 18 | TGTGCCAGCAGTATGTCGACACGGACAGGTCCGGCCGATGAAAAACTGTTTTTT | CASSMSTRTGPADEKLFF
TRBJ2-1 | TRBV7-9 | - | few | 15 | TGTGCCAGCAGCCAGGGCAGTGGCTCCTACAATGAGCAGTTCTTC | CASSQGSGSYNEQFF
TRBJ2-7 | TRBV7-2 | - | - | 15 | TGTGCCAGCAGTCTCTCGACAGGAATCCCCTACGAGCAGTACTTC | CASSLSTGIPYEQYF
TRBJ2-1 | TRBV7-6 | - | - | 9 | TGTGCCGGCGTGGATGAGCAGTTCTTC | CAGVDEQFF
TRBJ2-7 | TRBV2 | - | - | 14 | TGTGCCAGCAATCGGGCGGGTGTCACCTACGAGCAGTACTTC | CASNRAGVTYEQYF
TRBJ2-2 | TRBV7-2 | TRBD2 | - | 22 | TGTGCCAGCAGCACCCTTTCTCTCGGACTAGCGGGAGCTACCCGAGACACCGGGGAGCTGTTTTTT | CASSTLSLGLAGATRDTGELFF
TRBJ2-2 | TRBV4-2 | TRBD2 | many | 18 | TGTGCCAGCAGCCAACGGACTGGACTAGCGGGGAATGGCGGGGAGCTGTTTTTT | CASSQRTGLAGNGGELFF
TRBJ1-3 | TRBV6-6 | - | many | 15 | TGTGCCAGCACCCCCCACCAGGCAAATAGGGACACCATATATTTT | CASTPHQANRDTIYF
TRBJ2-7 | TRBV5-5 | - | many | 14 | TGTGCCAGCAGCTCGCTCTTCTGGTCCTACGAGCAGTACTTC | CASSSLFWSYEQYF
TRBJ2-2 | TRBV7-9 | TRBD2 | - | 16 | TGTGCCAGCAGCGCCGGCAGCGGGGGGGCCGGCGGGGAGCTGTTTTTT | CASSAGSGGAGGELFF
TRBJ2-7 | TRBV2 | - | - | 12 | TGTGCCAGCAGTCCTCAACACTACGAGCAGTACTTC | CASSPQHYEQYF
TRBJ2-7 | TRBV27 | - | - | 15 | TGTGCCAGCAGTTTGTCCCGGGGACGTTACTACGAGCAGTACTTC | CASSLSRGRYYEQYF
TRBJ2-7 | TRBV19 | TRBD1 | many | 13 | TGTGCCAGTAGTATTGACAGGGACTACGAGCAGTACTTC | CASSIDRDYEQYF
TRBJ2-2 | TRBV29-1 | TRBD2 | many | 15 | TGCAGCGTCGGATTACTAGCGGGAGGCGCCGGGGAGCTGTTTTTT | CSVGLLAGGAGELFF
TRBJ2-3 | TRBV20-1 | TRBD2 | few | 16 | TGCAGTGCTAGAGAAGGACTAGCGGGGGCCACAGATACGCAGTATTTT | CSAREGLAGATDTQYF
TRBJ2-2 | TRBV5-5 | - | few | 17 | TGTGCCAGCATCCAATTTGCTCTAGCGATGAACACCGGGGAGCTGTTTTTT | CASIQFALAMNTGELFF
TRBJ1-1 | TRBV29-1 | TRBD1 | many | 13 | TGCAGCGTCACAGGACAGGGGTACACTGAAGCTTTCTTT | CSVTGQGYTEAFF
TRBJ2-5 | TRBV4-1 | - | many | 14 | TGCGCCAGCAGCCAAGAACAAGGGCTGGAGACCCAGTACTTC | CASSQEQGLETQYF